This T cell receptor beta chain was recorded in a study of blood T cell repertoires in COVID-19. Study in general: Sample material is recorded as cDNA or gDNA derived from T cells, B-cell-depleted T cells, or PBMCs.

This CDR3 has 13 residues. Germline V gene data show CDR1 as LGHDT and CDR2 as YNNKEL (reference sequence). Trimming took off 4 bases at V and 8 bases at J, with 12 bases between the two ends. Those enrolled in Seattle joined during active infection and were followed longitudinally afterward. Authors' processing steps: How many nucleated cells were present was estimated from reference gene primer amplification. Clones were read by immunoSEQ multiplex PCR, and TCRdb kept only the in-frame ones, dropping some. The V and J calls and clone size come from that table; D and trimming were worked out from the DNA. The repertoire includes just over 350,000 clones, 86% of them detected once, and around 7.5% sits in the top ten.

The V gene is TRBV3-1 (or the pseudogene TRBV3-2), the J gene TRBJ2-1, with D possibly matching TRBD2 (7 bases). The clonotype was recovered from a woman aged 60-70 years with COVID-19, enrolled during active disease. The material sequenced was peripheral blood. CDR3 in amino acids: CASSPGGADEQFF. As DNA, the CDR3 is TGTGCCAGCAGCCCTGGGGGGGCAGATGAGCAGTTCTTC.